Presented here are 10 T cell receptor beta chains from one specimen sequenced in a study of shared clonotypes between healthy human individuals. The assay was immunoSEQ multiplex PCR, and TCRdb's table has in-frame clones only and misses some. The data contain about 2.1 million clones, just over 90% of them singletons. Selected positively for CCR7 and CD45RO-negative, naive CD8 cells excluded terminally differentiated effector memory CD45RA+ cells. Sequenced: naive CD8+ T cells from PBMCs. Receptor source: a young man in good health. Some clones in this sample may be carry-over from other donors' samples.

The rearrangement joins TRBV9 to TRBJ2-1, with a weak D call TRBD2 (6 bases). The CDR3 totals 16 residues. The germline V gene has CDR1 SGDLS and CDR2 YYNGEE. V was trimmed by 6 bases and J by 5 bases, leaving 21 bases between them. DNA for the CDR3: TGTGCCAGCACACTCTATCCGGGGACTTCGAACAATGAGCAGTTCTTC. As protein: CASTLYPGTSNNEQFF. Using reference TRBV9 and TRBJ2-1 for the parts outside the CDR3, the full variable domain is DSGVTQTPKHLITATGQRVTLRCSPRSGDLSVYWYQQSLDQGLQFLIQYYNGEERAKGNILERFSAQQFPDLHSELNLSSLELGDSALYFCASTLYPGTSNNEQFFGPGTRLTVL.

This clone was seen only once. The CDR3 sequence is CASSHSGTAQETQYF. Written as DNA, the CDR3 is TGCGCCAGCAGCCACTCCGGGACAGCCCAAGAGACCCAGTACTTC. The rearrangement joins TRBV4-3 to TRBJ2-5; the match to TRBD1 covers 7 bases. Germline trimming cut 3 bases from V and 1 base from J; bases unmatched to any gene: 5. CDR1 and CDR2 (germline): LGHNA, YSLEER. This CDR3 spans 15 amino acids.

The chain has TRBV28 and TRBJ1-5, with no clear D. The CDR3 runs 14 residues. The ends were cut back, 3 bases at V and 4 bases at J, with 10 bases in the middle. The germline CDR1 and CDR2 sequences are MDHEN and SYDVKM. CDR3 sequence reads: CASSFGITNQPQHF. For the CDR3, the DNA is TGTGCCAGCAGTTTCGGGATCACTAATCAGCCCCAGCATTTT.

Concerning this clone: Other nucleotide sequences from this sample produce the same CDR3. The CDR3 bases are TGTGCCAGCAGCCGCCCAGATCAGCCCCAGCATTTT. Amino acids: CASSRPDQPQHF. V is TRBV28 and J is TRBJ1-5; D gene unclear. CDR3 length equals 12 residues. In germline, CDR1 is MDHEN, CDR2 SYDVKM. V lost 6 bases to trimming and J lost 5 bases, with 8 bases between them.

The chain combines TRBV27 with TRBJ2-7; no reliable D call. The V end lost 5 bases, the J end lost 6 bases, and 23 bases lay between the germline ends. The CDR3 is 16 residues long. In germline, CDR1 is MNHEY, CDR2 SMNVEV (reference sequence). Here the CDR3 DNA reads TGTGCCAGCAGTCCACAGTTTCGTTGGGATGCAAGCGAGCAGTACTTC. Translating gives CASSPQFRWDASEQYF.

In nucleotides, the CDR3 is TGTGCCAGCAGCCAAGGCCCTCGGACTAGCGGGGCCTACGAGCAGTACTTC. This sequence encodes CASSQGPRTSGAYEQYF. V is TRBV4-2 and J is TRBJ2-7; 12 bases line up with TRBD2. V lost 1 base, J lost 2 bases, and 6 bases stayed unmatched. This CDR3 has 17 residues. Germline loops: CDR1 LGHNA, CDR2 YNFKEQ.

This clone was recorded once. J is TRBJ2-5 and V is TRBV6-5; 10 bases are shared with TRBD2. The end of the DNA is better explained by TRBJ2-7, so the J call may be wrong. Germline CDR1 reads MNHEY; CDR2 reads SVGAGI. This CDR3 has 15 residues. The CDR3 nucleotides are TGTGCCAGCAGTTACACTAGGACTAGCGGAAACGAGCAGTACTTC. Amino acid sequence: CASSYTRTSGNEQYF.

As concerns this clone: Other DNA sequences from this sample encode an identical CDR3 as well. CDR3 sequence: CASSVTGSNQPQHF. The CDR3 nucleotides read TGTGCCAGCAGCGTGACAGGTAGCAATCAGCCCCAGCATTTT. V is TRBV9 and J is TRBJ1-5, with D perhaps TRBD1 (6 bases). The CDR3 has 14 amino acids. Germline V gene lookup returns CDR1 SGDLS and CDR2 YYNGEE. V lost 2 bases to trimming and J lost 0 bases, with 6 bases between them.

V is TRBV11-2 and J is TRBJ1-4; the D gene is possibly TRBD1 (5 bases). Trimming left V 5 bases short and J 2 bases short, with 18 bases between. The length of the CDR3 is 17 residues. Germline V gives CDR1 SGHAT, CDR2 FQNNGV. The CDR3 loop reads CASSHAPGWATNEKLFF. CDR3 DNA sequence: TGTGCCAGCAGCCACGCCCCAGGGTGGGCTACTAATGAAAAACTGTTTTTT.

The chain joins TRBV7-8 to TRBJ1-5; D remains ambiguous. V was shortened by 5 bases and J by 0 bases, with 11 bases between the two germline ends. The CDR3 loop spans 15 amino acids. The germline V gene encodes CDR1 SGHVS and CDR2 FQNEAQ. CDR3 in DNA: TGTGCCAGCAGCGTCGGGGATGATAGCAATCAGCCCCAGCATTTT. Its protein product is CASSVGDDSNQPQHF.